The rows below give T cell receptor beta chains drawn from one sample of a study of cytomegalovirus exposure and HLA in healthy donors. Generated by immunoSEQ multiplex PCR, the TCRdb table keeps only in-frame clones and is missing some. Altogether 95,000 to 150,000 clones are present, roughly 81% being singletons, with the ten largest covering approximately 1%. The material sequenced was PBMCs. These receptors all come from a woman under 40 in good health and CMV-seronegative. Each CDR3 is given with its conserved first and last residue. Fields, in order: clone size, J gene, D gene, V gene, CDR3 protein, CDR3 DNA. A D gene is named only where the DNA matches it firmly. A clone size is listed for some rows: how often the clone was seen (once, few, many), or a class if it is expanded.

- | TRBJ2-1 | - | TRBV6-6 | CASASGLNNEQFF | TGTGCCAGCGCGAGCGGGCTAAACAATGAGCAGTTCTTC
once | TRBJ1-3 | TRBD1 | TRBV7-9 | CASSLSGGYGNTIYF | TGTGCCAGCAGCTTATCAGGGGGCTATGGAAACACCATATATTTT
- | TRBJ1-2 | TRBD1 | TRBV27 | CASSHTTGGIGGYTF | TGTGCCAGCAGTCACACGACAGGGGGGATAGGTGGCTACACCTTC
- | TRBJ2-7 | - | TRBV7-3 | CASSWTGGNEQYF | TGTGCCAGCAGCTGGACAGGAGGGAACGAGCAGTACTTC
- | TRBJ2-1 | TRBD2 | TRBV6-1 | CASGRTSGRWVEQFF | TGTGCCAGCGGAAGGACTAGCGGGAGGTGGGTAGAGCAGTTCTTC
few | TRBJ1-2 | - | TRBV30 | CAGRGNYGYTF | TGTGCTGGAAGGGGAAACTATGGCTACACCTTC
- | TRBJ2-3 | TRBD2 | TRBV7-9 | CASSILLAGEGNTQYF | TGTGCCAGCAGCATCCTTCTAGCGGGGGAGGGAAATACGCAGTATTTT
- | TRBJ2-2 | - | TRBV11-2 | CASSWTVAGELFF | TGTGCCAGCAGCTGGACTGTGGCCGGGGAGCTGTTTTTT
- | TRBJ2-5 | TRBD2 | TRBV25-1 | CASSGALAGVETQYF | TGTGCCAGCAGTGGAGCCCTAGCGGGAGTGGAGACCCAGTACTTC
- | TRBJ2-1 | - | TRBV6-5 | CASSNSDNNEQFF | TGTGCCAGCAGTAATAGCGACAACAATGAGCAGTTCTTC
few | TRBJ2-3 | TRBD1 | TRBV5-1 | CASSLGGGRTDTQYF | TGCGCCAGCAGCTTGGGAGGGGGCAGGACAGATACGCAGTATTTT
- | TRBJ1-1 | - | TRBV2 | CASNRMPPDSEAFF | TGTGCCAGCAATAGGATGCCACCCGACTCTGAAGCTTTCTTT
- | TRBJ2-1 | TRBD2 | TRBV7-2 | CASSLGLAGVHEQFF | TGTGCCAGCAGCTTAGGGCTAGCGGGAGTACATGAGCAGTTCTTC
- | TRBJ1-4 | - | TRBV2 | CASTTGEEKLFF | TGTGCCAGCACTACCGGGGAAGAAAAACTGTTTTTT
- | TRBJ2-1 | TRBD2 | TRBV6-5 | CASSYSSGISYNEQFF | TGTGCCAGCAGTTACTCGAGCGGGATAAGCTACAATGAGCAGTTCTTC
- | TRBJ2-3 | - | TRBV6-5 | CASSRTGTVTDTQYF | TGTGCCAGCAGTCGTACCGGGACTGTTACAGATACGCAGTATTTT
- | TRBJ2-5 | TRBD1 | TRBV11-3 | CASSAGTGAWETQYF | TGTGCCAGCAGCGCCGGGACAGGGGCTTGGGAGACCCAGTACTTC
- | TRBJ2-3 | TRBD2 | TRBV27 | CASSFTGGAGKSAQYF | TGTGCCAGCAGTTTCACCGGGGGGGCCGGTAAAAGCGCGCAGTATTTT
- | TRBJ2-7 | - | TRBV4-2 | CASSQVGSSYEQYF | TGTGCCAGCAGCCAAGTAGGGAGCTCCTACGAGCAGTACTTC
once | TRBJ2-3 | TRBD2 | TRBV19 | CASNPGTRLAGGQDTQYF | TGTGCCAGTAATCCCGGGACAAGACTAGCGGGAGGGCAGGATACGCAGTATTTT
- | TRBJ2-5 | TRBD1 | TRBV18 | CASSWTGVQETQYF | TGTGCCAGCTCATGGACAGGGGTGCAAGAGACCCAGTACTTC
- | TRBJ2-1 | TRBD2 | TRBV19 | CASSPRGGTEQFF | TGTGCCAGTAGTCCACGGGGAGGGACTGAGCAGTTCTTC
- | TRBJ2-1 | - | TRBV7-3 | CASSSALVNEQFF | TGTGCCAGCAGCTCCGCACTAGTCAATGAGCAGTTCTTC
- | TRBJ1-5 | - | TRBV27 | CASSLGTGGSNQPQHF | TGTGCCAGCAGTTTAGGCACGGGGGGTAGCAATCAGCCCCAGCATTTT
- | TRBJ1-2 | TRBD1 | TRBV4-1 | CASSLQDRGRNGYTF | TGCGCCAGCAGCCTTCAGGACAGGGGAAGAAATGGCTACACCTTC
- | TRBJ2-5 | - | TRBV27 | CASRGGGGLETQYF | TGTGCCAGCAGAGGTGGGGGGGGGCTCGAGACCCAGTACTTC
- | TRBJ2-7 | TRBD1 | TRBV6-1 | CASRIGQGGPYEQYF | TGTGCCAGCAGAATCGGACAGGGAGGACCCTACGAGCAGTACTTC
- | TRBJ2-5 | TRBD1 | TRBV27 | CASSPGTGGFGETQYF | TGTGCCAGCAGTCCCGGGACAGGGGGCTTTGGAGAGACCCAGTACTTC
- | TRBJ2-1 | - | TRBV7-2 | CASSLATGTYNEQFF | TGTGCCAGCAGCTTAGCCACGGGGACCTACAATGAGCAGTTCTTC
- | TRBJ1-1 | TRBD1 | TRBV10-3 | CAISLQGVLLNTEAFF | TGTGCCATCAGCCTACAGGGGGTACTATTGAACACTGAAGCTTTCTTT
- | TRBJ1-2 | - | TRBV2 | CASTGQDYGYTF | TGTGCCAGCACTGGGCAGGACTATGGCTACACCTTC
- | TRBJ2-7 | - | TRBV7-3 | CASSPDRLSSYEQYF | TGTGCCAGCAGCCCCGACCGACTAAGCTCCTACGAGCAGTACTTC
- | TRBJ2-2 | TRBD2 | TRBV6-5 | CASSYSSAGGTGELFF | TGTGCCAGCAGTTACTCGTCGGCGGGAGGAACCGGGGAGCTGTTTTTT
- | TRBJ2-5 | TRBD1 | TRBV19 | CASSPGTGFETQYF | TGTGCCAGTAGTCCCGGGACAGGGTTCGAGACCCAGTACTTC
- | TRBJ2-1 | TRBD1 | TRBV11-3 | CASSLFGQGAGNEQFF | TGTGCCAGCAGCTTATTCGGACAGGGGGCTGGAAATGAGCAGTTCTTC
- | TRBJ1-6 | TRBD1 | TRBV19 | CASSIASTGYGNSPLHF | TGTGCCAGTAGTATAGCCTCGACAGGGTACGGAAATTCACCCCTCCACTTT
- | TRBJ2-7 | - | TRBV11-2 | CASSLEEALGVLEQYF | TGTGCCAGCAGCTTGGAAGAGGCCTTGGGAGTATTAGAGCAGTACTTC
- | TRBJ1-4 | - | TRBV5-5 | CASSLLRVEKLFF | TGTGCCAGCAGCTTGCTCAGGGTGGAAAAACTGTTTTTT
- | TRBJ2-1 | - | TRBV5-1 | CASSFQGGGADEQFF | TGCGCCAGCAGCTTTCAAGGGGGGGGTGCCGATGAGCAGTTCTTC
- | TRBJ2-5 | TRBD1 | TRBV10-1 | CASSLRQGQETQYF | TGCGCCAGCAGTTTACGACAGGGACAAGAGACCCAGTACTTC
- | TRBJ2-7 | TRBD2 | TRBV10-3 | CAIKQSGRGGEQYF | TGTGCCATCAAGCAGAGCGGGAGAGGAGGCGAGCAGTACTTC
- | TRBJ2-6 | TRBD1 | TRBV7-3 | CASSFLQGAGANVLTF | TGTGCCAGCAGCTTCTTACAGGGGGCTGGGGCCAACGTCCTGACTTTC
- | TRBJ2-3 | TRBD1 | TRBV19 | CASRQGSTDTQYF | TGTGCCAGCCGACAGGGAAGCACAGATACGCAGTATTTT
- | TRBJ2-2 | - | TRBV5-1 | CASSLPTANTGELFF | TGCGCCAGCAGCTTGCCGACAGCGAACACCGGGGAGCTGTTTTTT
once | TRBJ1-3 | - | TRBV30 | CAWSRQTGNTIYF | TGTGCCTGGAGTAGACAGACTGGAAACACCATATATTTT
- | TRBJ2-7 | TRBD1 | TRBV6-5 | CASSLQGYEQYF | TGTGCCAGCAGTTTACAGGGGTACGAGCAGTACTTC
few | TRBJ2-1 | - | TRBV2 | CASSGGKQFF | TGTGCCAGCAGCGGCGGAAAGCAGTTCTTC
- | TRBJ2-1 | TRBD2 | TRBV27 | CASSLSKLAGGRQLQFF | TGTGCCAGCAGTTTATCTAAACTAGCGGGGGGCCGACAACTTCAGTTCTTC
- | TRBJ1-5 | - | TRBV15 | CATSPRGGNQPQHF | TGTGCCACCAGCCCCCGGGGTGGCAATCAGCCCCAGCATTTT
once | TRBJ2-4 | TRBD1 | TRBV7-9 | CASSTEGGQGRLAKNIQYF | TGTGCCAGCAGCACCGAAGGGGGACAGGGGAGGCTAGCCAAAAACATTCAGTACTTC